The T cell receptor (beta chain) described here comes from a study of blood T cell repertoires in COVID-19 (TCRdb year 2020). As for the study more broadly: The collaborator samples originated in the United States, Italy and Spain and spanned the acute and convalescent phases of COVID-19. A freely available public database, intended as a resource for researchers studying the immune response to SARS-CoV-2, is where the repertoires were released. The samples were drawn from the first 160 participants of the ongoing ImmuneRACE study and from 1,200 or so subjects provided by 6 global collaborators. The sample metadata nearly always contained a de-identified subject ID, COVID-19 status, age in years and sex. The material from the prospective study consisted of cDNA or gDNA derived from T cells, B-cell-depleted T cells, or PBMCs. Deeply sampled blood TCRbeta repertoires from subjects exposed to, actively infected with, or recovered from COVID-19 were included in the dataset. Where HLA class I and class II types were available, the types were taken from metadata supplied by the sample provider, not from assay-based typing.

Comments on this clone: The clone's antigen remains unknown. No much larger clone exists at a distance of one base, and base qualities are not known.

The immunoSEQ Assay, a bias-controlled multiplex PCR, was used to amplify TCRbeta CDR3 regions from genomic DNA. Under the source paper's analysis protocol: The number of nucleated cells in each sample was estimated by amplification of reference gene primers within the assay. Sequence reads were collapsed and filtered to measure the absolute abundance of every unique TCRbeta CDR3 rearrangement. Productive Simpson clonality was computed per sample as the square root of Simpson's diversity index over productive rearrangements. TCRdb provides this immuneACCESS table in a form limited to in-frame rearrangements. Some clones are lacking; in checked studies, under half of them reflect an unresolved V gene, and why the rest are absent is not known. The V and J calls and clone size were taken over from that table, and D and trimming were inferred from the DNA. This sample lists around 200,000 clones; over 70% were detected once. The top ten clones comprise 8.5% to 10% of the sample.

CDR1 and CDR2, per the germline V gene (reference sequence), are SGHNT and YYREEE. For this chain, trimming is 4 bases at the V end and 0 bases at the J end, and the number of junction bases without a gene match is 9. The CDR3 covers 18 residues, taking in both the cysteine and the phenylalanine. Left in the record is the CDR3 DNA by itself, 54 bases read in frame from the first base. Each collaborating institution followed its own protocols to collect whole blood in K2EDTA tubes. Collaborator samples were shipped for TCRbeta analysis as frozen whole blood, isolated PBMCs, or DNA extracted from either sample type. Overall study outcomes, separate from this receptor: The quantity of clinical and demographic metadata differed by source and by participant and was supplied without curation.

This chain joins TRBV5-4 to TRBJ2-2, and TRBD2 aligns with 10 junction nucleotides. The material sequenced was peripheral blood. The receptor comes from a man aged 35 to 55 with active or convalescent COVID-19. Here the CDR3 is given as CASSPSPTSGPNTGELFF. The DNA sequence is given as TGTGCCAGCAGCCCCTCCCCGACTAGCGGGCCGAACACCGGGGAGCTGTTTTTT. Full variable domain (CDR3 extended with the reference TRBV5-4 and TRBJ2-2 proteins): ETGVTQSPTHLIKTRGQQVTLRCSSQSGHNTVSWYQQALGQGPQFIFQYYREEENGRGNFPPRFSGLQFPNYSSELNVNALELDDSALYLCASSPSPTSGPNTGELFFGEGSRLTVL.